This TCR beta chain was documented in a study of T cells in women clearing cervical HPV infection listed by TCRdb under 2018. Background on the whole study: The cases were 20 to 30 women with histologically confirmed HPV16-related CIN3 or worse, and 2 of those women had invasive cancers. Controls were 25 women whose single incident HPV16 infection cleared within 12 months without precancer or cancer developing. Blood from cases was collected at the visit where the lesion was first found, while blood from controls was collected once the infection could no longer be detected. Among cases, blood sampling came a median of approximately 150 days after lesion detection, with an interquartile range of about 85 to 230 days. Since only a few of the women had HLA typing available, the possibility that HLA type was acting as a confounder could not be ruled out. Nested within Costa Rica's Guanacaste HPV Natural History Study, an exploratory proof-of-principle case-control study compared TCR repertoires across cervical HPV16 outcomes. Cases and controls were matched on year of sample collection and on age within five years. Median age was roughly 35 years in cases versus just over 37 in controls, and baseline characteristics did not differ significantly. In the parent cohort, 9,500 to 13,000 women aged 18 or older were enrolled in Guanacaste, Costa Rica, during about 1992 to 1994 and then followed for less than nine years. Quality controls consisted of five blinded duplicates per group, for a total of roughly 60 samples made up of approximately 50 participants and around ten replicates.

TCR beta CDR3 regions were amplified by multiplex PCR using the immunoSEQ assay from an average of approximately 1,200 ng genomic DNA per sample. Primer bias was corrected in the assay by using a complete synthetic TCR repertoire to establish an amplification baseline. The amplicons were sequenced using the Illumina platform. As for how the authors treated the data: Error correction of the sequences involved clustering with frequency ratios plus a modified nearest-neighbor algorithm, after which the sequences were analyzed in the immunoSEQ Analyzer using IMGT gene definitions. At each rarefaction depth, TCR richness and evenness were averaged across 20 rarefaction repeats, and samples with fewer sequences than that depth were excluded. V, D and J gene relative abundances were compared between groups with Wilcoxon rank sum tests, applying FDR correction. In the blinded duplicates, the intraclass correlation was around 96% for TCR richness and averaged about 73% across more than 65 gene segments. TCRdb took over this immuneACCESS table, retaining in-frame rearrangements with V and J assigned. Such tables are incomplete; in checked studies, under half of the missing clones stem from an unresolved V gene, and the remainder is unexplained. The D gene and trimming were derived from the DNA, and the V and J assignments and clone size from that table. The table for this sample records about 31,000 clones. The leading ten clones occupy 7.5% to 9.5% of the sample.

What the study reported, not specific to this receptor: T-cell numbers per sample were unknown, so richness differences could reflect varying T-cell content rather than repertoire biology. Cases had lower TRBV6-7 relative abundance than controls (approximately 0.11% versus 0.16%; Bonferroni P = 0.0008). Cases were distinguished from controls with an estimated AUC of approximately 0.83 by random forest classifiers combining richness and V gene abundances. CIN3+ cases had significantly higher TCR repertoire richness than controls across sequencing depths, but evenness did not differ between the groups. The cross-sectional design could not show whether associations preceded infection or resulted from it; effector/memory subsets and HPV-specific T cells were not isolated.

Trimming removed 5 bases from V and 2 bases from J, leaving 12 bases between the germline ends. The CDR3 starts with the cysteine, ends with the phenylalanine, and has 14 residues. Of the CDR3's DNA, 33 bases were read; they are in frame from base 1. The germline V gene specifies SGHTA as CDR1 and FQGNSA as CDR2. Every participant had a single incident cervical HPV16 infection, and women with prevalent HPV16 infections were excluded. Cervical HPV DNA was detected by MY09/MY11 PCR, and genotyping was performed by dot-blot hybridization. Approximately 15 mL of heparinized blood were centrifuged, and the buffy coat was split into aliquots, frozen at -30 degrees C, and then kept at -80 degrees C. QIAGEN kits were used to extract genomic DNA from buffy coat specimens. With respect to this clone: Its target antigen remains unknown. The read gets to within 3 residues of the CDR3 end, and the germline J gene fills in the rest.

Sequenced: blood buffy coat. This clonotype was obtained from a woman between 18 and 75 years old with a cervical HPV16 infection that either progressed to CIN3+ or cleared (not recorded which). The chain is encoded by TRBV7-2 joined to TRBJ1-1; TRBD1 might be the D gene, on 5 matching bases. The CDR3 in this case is CASSIGTGNTEAFF. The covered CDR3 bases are TGTGCCAGCAGCATCGGGACTGGAAACACTGAA.